Listed here are 13 T cell receptor beta chains from one sample, sequenced in a study of control samples from healthy donors and cancer patients. Clones were read by immunoSEQ multiplex PCR, and TCRdb kept only the in-frame ones, dropping some. The sample has just over 150,000 clones, 85% to 90% seen once; the top ten hold about 12%. The sample was blood. The receptors here all came from a man under 40 in good health.

V and J are TRBV18 and TRBJ1-4; D gene ambiguous. This CDR3 is built from 15 residues. The ends were cut back, 1 base at V and 4 bases at J, with 10 bases in the middle. Germline CDR1 and CDR2: KGHSH and LQKENI. CDR3 protein: CASSPQGTGNEKLFF. The CDR3 coding sequence is TGTGCCAGCTCACCACAGGGAACGGGTAATGAAAAACTGTTTTTT.

The sample holds one count of this clone. This chain connects TRBV20-1 to TRBJ2-3; no clear D. Trimming shortened V by 2 bases and J by 6 bases, and 6 bases separated the two germline ends. The CDR3 is made up of 11 amino acids. Germline CDR1 is DFQATT and CDR2 is SNEGSKA (reference sequence). The CDR3, as DNA: TGCAGTGCTAGACTAGGGGATACGCAGTATTTT. Translation: CSARLGDTQYF.

V usage is TRBV25-1 and J usage is TRBJ2-1, with a possible D match to TRBD2 (6 bases). There are 14 residues in the CDR3. Trimming took 7 bases from V and 8 from J, leaving 18 bases between them. CDR1 is MGHDK, CDR2 SYGVNS, per germline. This CDR3 reads CASKREAGSDEQFF. CDR3 nucleotides: TGTGCCAGCAAGAGGGAGGCAGGAAGCGATGAGCAGTTCTTC.

The chain couples TRBV6-1 to TRBJ2-2; 9 bases fit TRBD2. Germline CDR1 and CDR2: MNHNS and SASEGT. The CDR3 is made up of 15 amino acids. V was pared by 2 bases and J by 6 bases, with 4 bases of the junction left unmatched. CDR3 in DNA: TGTGCCAGCAGTGAAAGACGCGGGGGGGCCGGGGAGCTGTTTTTT. The encoded protein is CASSERRGGAGELFF.

Of note for this clone: Within the sample, other DNA sequences also encode this same CDR3. V gene TRBV28 combines with J gene TRBJ2-1; 11 bases are shared with TRBD2. After removal of 7 bases from V and 6 bases from J, the junction contained 14 bases not matched to a gene. The CDR3 is made up of 17 amino acids. The germline gives CDR1 MDHEN, CDR2 SYDVKM. The CDR3 DNA reads as TGTGCCAGCACCTCGGAGTTAACTAGCGGGAGTCTCAATGAGCAGTTCTTC. Residues: CASTSELTSGSLNEQFF.

The chain uses TRBV29-1 and TRBJ1-3, with 10 bases identical to TRBD1. V shed 4 bases, J shed 1 base, and the junction held 1 base outside the gene matches. Germline values: CDR1 SQVTM, CDR2 ANQGSEA. The CDR3 runs to 14 residues. CDR3 in amino acids: CSVAGQGSGNTIYF. The CDR3 coding sequence is TGCAGCGTTGCGGGACAGGGGTCTGGAAACACCATATATTTT.

The chain carries TRBV7-9 and TRBJ1-1; D not certain. The CDR3 loop spans 12 amino acids. Trimming stripped 1 base from V and 6 bases from J, with 6 bases between. From germline, CDR1 is SEHNR and CDR2 FQNEAQ (reference sequence). The CDR3 region has the DNA TGTGCCAGCAGCTTAGGGTTGGCTGAAGCTTTCTTT. Its translation is CASSLGLAEAFF.

The genes are TRBV7-8 and TRBJ1-1, with 7 bases matching TRBD1. The CDR3 sequence is 13 residues long. The trim removed 3 bases at V and 3 bases at J, leaving 1 base unmatched. Germline V gives CDR1 SGHVS, CDR2 FQNEAQ. The CDR3 DNA sequence: TGTGCCAGCAGCTTTGGACAGGACACTGAAGCTTTCTTT. This translates into CASSFGQDTEAFF.

The chain joins TRBV5-1 to TRBJ2-5, with 11 positions matching TRBD2. V was clipped by 4 bases and J by 1 base; unmatched bases: 3. The germline V gene has CDR1 SGHRS and CDR2 YFSETQ. The CDR3 has 15 residues. CDR3 coding DNA: TGCGCCAGCAGCACCGGGACTAGCGGCCAAGAGACCCAGTACTTC. This gives the protein CASSTGTSGQETQYF.

This rearrangement joins TRBV11-2 to TRBJ2-7; D unresolved. V lost 5 bases to trimming and J lost 7 bases, with 18 bases between them. Per the germline V gene, CDR1 is SGHAT and CDR2 is FQNNGV. CDR3 length equals 14 residues. The CDR3 DNA is TGTGCCAGCAGCCCGTCGACTGCACAGTTGGAGCAGTACTTC. Its protein is CASSPSTAQLEQYF.

This clone was seen a few times. V is TRBV7-6 and J is TRBJ2-7; D is undetermined. The germline V gene encodes CDR1 SGHVS and CDR2 FNYEAQ. The CDR3 length is 11 residues. The V gene lost 1 base and the J gene lost 5 bases, with 3 bases spanning the gap. The chain's CDR3 is CASSLGDEQYF. The CDR3 DNA follows: TGTGCCAGCAGCTTAGGAGACGAGCAGTACTTC.

The chain uses TRBV5-4 and TRBJ2-3; 11 bases are a match to TRBD1. CDR1 is SGHNT and CDR2 is YYREEE in the germline V gene (reference sequence). V shed 3 bases, J shed 4 bases, and the junction held 10 bases outside the gene matches. The CDR3 has 17 residues. This CDR3 is CASSSPPGQGVADTQYF. In nucleotides, the CDR3 is TGTGCCAGCAGCTCGCCTCCGGGACAGGGGGTCGCAGATACGCAGTATTTT.

The V call is TRBV11-2, the J call TRBJ1-5; D gene uncertain. There are 14 residues in the CDR3. The germline V and J ends were trimmed by 1 base and 6 bases, with 10 bases remaining between them. CDR1 SGHAT and CDR2 FQNNGV come from the germline V gene. The CDR3 region is CASSLGVSGQPQHF. CDR3 sequence (DNA): TGTGCCAGCAGCTTAGGTGTAAGCGGTCAGCCCCAGCATTTT.